The following is a T cell receptor beta chain sequence with its context. Its antigen is still unknown. This sample stems from a study of cytomegalovirus exposure and HLA in healthy donors. Study-level information: Out of 150 million to 200 million T cells, an earlier analysis found some 120 million unique TCR beta sequences in total. Study-level results: At a 0.05 false discovery rate, a later analysis found 15,000 to 20,000 TCR beta sequences to be associated with HLA alleles. Earlier findings revealed that most TCR beta V segments proved productive either about 87% or about 30% of the time.

In nominal health when sampled, donors likely had unrecorded immune exposures nonetheless. V was pared by 5 bases and J by 6 bases, with 17 bases between. The CDR3 is 16 residues long. Germline V gene data show CDR1 as MNHEY and CDR2 as SMNVEV (reference sequence). A multiplex PCR was run with 60 Vbeta primers and 13 Jbeta primers. Profiled with immunoSEQ multiplex PCR; TCRdb holds only in-frame clones, not every one. The sample shows fewer than 200,000 clones, 75% to 85% of them seen only once. This rearrangement joins TRBV27 to TRBJ1-6, with D possibly TRBD1 on 5 matching bases. This clonotype originated in a woman aged 25 to 39 in good health and CMV-seronegative. Sequences were obtained from PBMCs. CDR3 sequence reads: CASSPGGGRANSPLHF. Here the CDR3 DNA reads TGTGCCAGCAGTCCCGGTGGTGGCAGGGCTAATTCACCCCTCCACTTT.